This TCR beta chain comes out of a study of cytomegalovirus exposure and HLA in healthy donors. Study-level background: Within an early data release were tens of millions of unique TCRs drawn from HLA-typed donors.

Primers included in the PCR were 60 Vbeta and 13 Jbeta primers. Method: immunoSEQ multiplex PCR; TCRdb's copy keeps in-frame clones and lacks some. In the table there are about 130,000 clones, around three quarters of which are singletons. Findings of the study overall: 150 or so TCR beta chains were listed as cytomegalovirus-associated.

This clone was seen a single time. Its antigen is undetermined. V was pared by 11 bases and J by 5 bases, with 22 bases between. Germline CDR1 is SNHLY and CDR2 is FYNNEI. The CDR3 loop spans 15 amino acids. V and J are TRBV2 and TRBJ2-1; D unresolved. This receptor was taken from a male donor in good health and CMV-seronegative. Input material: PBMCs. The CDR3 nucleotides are TGTGCCGTTCCTAAAACGGGTACACCAAACAATGAGCAGTTCTTC. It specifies CAVPKTGTPNNEQFF.